The 8 T cell receptor beta chains below were found in one sample sequenced in a study of T cells expressing NK-cell markers. TCRdb re-called the 5' RACE reads and catalogs CDR3 proteins one per entry, DNA excluded. The sample table sets out some 150,000 distinct CDR3 sequences. Sequenced: blood T cells: a sorted CD56 or NKG2C T cell subset, CD4+ or CD8+ T cells, or bulk PBMC T cells (not recorded which). The source is a man between 18 and 35 years old in good health.

The J gene is TRBJ2-1, the V gene TRBV27. Germline V gene lookup returns CDR1 MNHEY and CDR2 SMNVEV (reference sequence). The length of the CDR3 is 16 residues. CDR3 region: CASSFLAGDPSNEQFF.

The genes are TRBV6-5 and TRBJ2-1; TCRdb returns TRBD1, unconfirmable since there is no DNA. The CDR3 has 14 residues. CDR1 is MNHEY, CDR2 SVGAGI, per germline. This CDR3 reads CASSYWDTSGEQFF.

V is TRBV12-3 or TRBV12-4 and J is TRBJ1-1. The CDR3 consists of 16 residues. The CDR3 reads CASSLGPGGFDTEAFF.

V gene TRBV20-1 combines with J gene TRBJ2-4; without DNA, the TCRdb call of TRBD1 cannot be checked. The V gene's germline CDR1 is DFQATT and CDR2 SNEGSKA (reference sequence). The CDR3 length is 14 residues. This chain's CDR3 is CSARDPGLGDIQYF.

The chain carries TRBV7-2 and TRBJ2-7; TCRdb's assignment of TRBD2 cannot be checked, as there is no DNA. The germline V gene has CDR1 SGHTA and CDR2 FQGNSA. CDR3 length: 14 residues. CDR3 protein: CASSFTSGGYEQYF.

The chain recombines TRBV14 with TRBJ2-1; TCRdb calls TRBD2, which cannot be checked without DNA. CDR3 length: 13 amino acids. Germline CDR1 and CDR2: SGHDN and FVKESK. The chain's CDR3 is CASTLLGENEQFF.

The chain recombines TRBV4-1 with TRBJ2-7; TCRdb lists TRBD2, though no DNA is available to test this call. This CDR3 is 16 amino acids long. Germline CDR1 and CDR2: MGHRA and YSYEKL. The CDR3 sequence is CASSQRTSGRSYEQYF.

The V and J genes are TRBV12-3 or TRBV12-4 and TRBJ1-1. There are 15 residues in the CDR3. CDR3 in amino acids: CASSLMGGGYTEAFF.